The clone carrying this T cell receptor (beta chain) was seen many times. Its antigen is as yet unknown. V lost 1 base, J lost 5 bases, and 11 bases lay in between. CDR3 length equals 14 residues. The germline V gene has CDR1 LNHNV and CDR2 YYDKDF (reference sequence). The source of the sample is a study of Graves' ophthalmopathy and Graves' hyperthyroidism. Amplification targeted the TCR beta CDR3 regions, with RNA transcripts as the source material. Amplification began with first-round RT-PCR using HTBI primers, then second-round multiplex PCR was performed. Using its own MiXCR run on the multiplex PCR reads, TCRdb lists one record per CDR3 protein. The profile covers almost 750,000 distinct CDR3 sequences, with roughly two fifths appearing a single time and around 40% taken by the ten largest. General study points: The study's model predicted ophthalmopathy progression at about 64% sensitivity and about 72% specificity.

The chain uses TRBV15 and TRBJ2-5; unclear D gene. The TCR comes from an adult man with Graves' ophthalmopathy. The sequencing sample was made of peripheral blood. CDR3 bases: TGTGCCACCAGCAGAGCCGGGTTGTTGGAGACCCAGTACTTC. Translation: CATSRAGLLETQYF.